What follows are 30 T cell receptor beta chains derived from one specimen sequenced in a study of graft-versus-host responses after intestinal transplantation. These receptors have no identified antigens. Assay used: immunoSEQ multiplex PCR; TCRdb lists only in-frame clones, some missing. This table holds about 88,000 clones, about 90% found once. The sequencing here drew on unstimulated CD4+ T cells sorted from spleen or lymph node cells, taken before intestinal transplant. These receptors were collected from a human donor who received an intestinal transplant.

The rearrangement uses TRBV5-4 and TRBJ1-1, with 8 bases aligning to TRBD1. V gave up 5 bases and J gave up 10 bases; unmatched junction bases: 10. There are 13 residues in the CDR3. Per germline, CDR1 SGHNT and CDR2 YYREEE (reference sequence). CDR3 nucleotides: TGTGCCAGCAGTTCCCCCGGACAGGGAAGAGCTTTCTTT. Translation gives CASSSPGQGRAFF.

This clone was seen only once. V is TRBV7-6 and J is TRBJ2-7; TRBD2 matches 8 bases. This CDR3 region has 15 residues. Germline V gives CDR1 SGHVS, CDR2 FNYEAQ. The V segment lost 4 bases and the J segment 0 bases; nucleotides outside the gene matches: 5. The CDR3 is CASSSRAGGSYEQYF. The DNA of the CDR3 is TGTGCCAGCAGCTCTCGGGCGGGGGGCTCCTACGAGCAGTACTTC.

This clone was counted only a few times. This chain joins TRBV6-6 and TRBJ1-2, with 12 bases aligning to TRBD1. The germline V gene encodes CDR1 MNHNY and CDR2 SVGAGI (reference sequence). Losses at the gene ends were 6 bases for V and 8 bases for J; bases not matched to a gene: 10. The CDR3 consists of 15 residues. This CDR3 reads CASRGQGAPGKGYTF. Here the CDR3 DNA reads TGTGCCAGCAGGGGACAGGGGGCGCCGGGGAAGGGCTACACCTTC.

The V gene is TRBV6-1, the J gene TRBJ2-3; D may be TRBD1 (5 bases). CDR1 MNHNS and CDR2 SASEGT come from the germline V gene. V was clipped by 1 base and J by 2 bases, with 10 bases between them. The CDR3 has 15 amino acids. The CDR3 is CASSEGPDNTDTQYF. CDR3 coding DNA: TGTGCCAGCAGTGAAGGGCCGGACAACACAGATACGCAGTATTTT.

This chain connects TRBV5-1 to TRBJ2-5; 8 nucleotides match TRBD1. In germline, CDR1 is SGHRS, CDR2 YFSETQ. This CDR3 has 16 residues. J gave up 2 bases and V 0 bases, and 6 bases lay outside the gene matches. CDR3 sequence: CASSLAAGTGQETQYF. The CDR3 nucleotides are TGCGCCAGCAGCTTGGCTGCCGGGACAGGTCAAGAGACCCAGTACTTC.

The CDR3 DNA sequence: TGTGCCAGCAGCCCCGGGACAGGTCCACCAGATACGCAGTATTTT. Translating it yields CASSPGTGPPDTQYF. The rearrangement uses TRBV21-1 and TRBJ2-3; the D call of TRBD1 is as the table states it, not checked on the DNA. TRBV21-1 represents a pseudogene. The CDR3 consists of 15 residues.

The V call is TRBV29-1, the J call TRBJ1-1; D remains ambiguous. CDR3 length: 13 amino acids. V was clipped by 7 bases and J by 1 base, with 13 bases between them. The germline V gene encodes CDR1 SQVTM and CDR2 ANQGSEA. The CDR3 bases are TGCAGCGGCCGTTATTTCGGGAACACTGAAGCTTTCTTT. Amino acid sequence: CSGRYFGNTEAFF. Drawing the rest from reference TRBV29-1 and TRBJ1-1, the complete variable domain is SAVISQKPSRDICQRGTSLTIQCQVDSQVTMMFWYRQQPGQSLTLIATANQGSEATYESGFVIDKFPISRPNLTFSTLTVSNMSPEDSSIYLCSGRYFGNTEAFFGQGTRLTVV.

The DNA of the CDR3 is TGTGCCAGCAGCTTAGTTGCGAGCTCCTACAATGAGCAGTTCTTC. It codes for CASSLVASSYNEQFF. The V call is TRBV11-2, the J call TRBJ2-1; D unresolved. The CDR3 has 15 residues. Germline assignment: CDR1 SGHAT and CDR2 FQNNGV. Trimming left V 1 base short and J 0 bases short, with 7 bases between.

This chain joins TRBV5-4 and TRBJ1-4; 7 bases map to TRBD1. Trimming took 0 bases from V and 5 from J; bases not matched to a gene: 7. The CDR3 has 16 residues. Germline loops: CDR1 SGHNT, CDR2 YYREEE (reference sequence). The CDR3 protein is CASSLASDRPNEKLFF. The CDR3 DNA sequence: TGTGCCAGCAGCTTGGCGTCGGACAGGCCGAATGAAAAACTGTTTTTT.

This chain links TRBV12-5 with TRBJ2-2; 7 bases map to TRBD2. Germline lookup yields CDR1 LGHNT and CDR2 FRNRAP. This CDR3 has 14 amino acids. J was trimmed by 9 bases and V by 6 bases; bases with no gene match: 10. The CDR3 DNA reads TGTGCTAGTGGAGGGGACTCGACTAGCTGGGAGCTGTTTTTT. This encodes CASGGDSTSWELFF.

This chain links TRBV27 with TRBJ1-2; 7 nucleotides align to TRBD1. Losses at the gene ends were 10 bases for V and 5 bases for J; bases not matched to a gene: 13. CDR1 is MNHEY and CDR2 is SMNVEV in the germline V gene (reference sequence). This CDR3 has 14 amino acids. As DNA, the CDR3 is TGTGCCACCAAGGAACAGGGGCCGTATTATGGCTACACCTTC. Protein sequence: CATKEQGPYYGYTF.

The chain links TRBV7-2 to TRBJ2-7, with TRBD2 as a possible D gene (6 bases). The CDR3 covers 15 residues. Germline V gene sequence: CDR1 SGHTA, CDR2 FQGNSA. Trimming removed 2 bases from V and 1 base from J, with 12 bases in between. DNA of the CDR3: TGTGCCAGCAGCTTATACGGGGGTCTATCCTACGAGCAGTACTTC. This encodes CASSLYGGLSYEQYF.

The chain links TRBV5-1 to TRBJ2-7; D is uncertain. The germline CDR1 and CDR2 sequences are SGHRS and YFSETQ. The length of the CDR3 is 14 residues. V was cut by 1 base and J by 0 bases, with 8 bases left in between. The chain's CDR3 is CASSLTESSYEQYF. The CDR3 bases are TGCGCCAGCAGCTTGACAGAGAGCTCCTACGAGCAGTACTTC.

This chain joins TRBV2 and TRBJ2-3; 7 bases agree with TRBD2. The V gene end was trimmed by 5 bases and the J gene end by 0 bases; junction bases not matched to a gene: 14. This CDR3 has 18 residues. Germline-derived CDR1 and CDR2 are SNHLY and FYNNEI. The DNA for the CDR3 is TGTGCCAGCAGTCGTTCTCGCGGGGGAGCCCCTAGCACAGATACGCAGTATTTT. This codes for CASSRSRGGAPSTDTQYF.

The gene calls are TRBV7-8 and TRBJ2-2; TRBD1 agrees at 7 bases. The germline V gene has CDR1 SGHVS and CDR2 FQNEAQ. The CDR3 spans 16 residues. V lost 5 bases to trimming and J lost 7 bases; unmatched junction nucleotides: 13. The CDR3 DNA follows: TGTGCCAGCAGCCCCCGCCGGGACAGCAACCGCGGGGAGCTGTTTTTT. Encoded protein: CASSPRRDSNRGELFF.

The rearrangement uses TRBV15 and TRBJ2-5; 10 bases align to TRBD1. The CDR3 spans 16 residues. Trimming at V came to 4 bases and at J to 5 bases, leaving 10 bases not matched to a gene. Looked up from germline, CDR1 is LNHNV and CDR2 is YYDKDF (reference sequence). The CDR3 sequence: CATSTSTTGGWETQYF. CDR3 sequence (DNA): TGTGCCACCAGCACCTCGACGACAGGGGGCTGGGAGACCCAGTACTTC.

This chain uses TRBV11-2 with TRBJ1-3; D remains ambiguous. CDR1 is SGHAT and CDR2 is FQNNGV in the germline V gene. The CDR3 extends over 11 amino acids. With 4 bases removed from V and 7 bases from J, the gap between germline ends came to 5 bases. CDR3 sequence reads: CASSWANTIYF. CDR3 coding DNA: TGTGCCAGCAGCTGGGCGAACACCATATATTTT.

The V gene is TRBV7-9, the J gene TRBJ1-1, with no clear D. V lost 5 bases, J lost 3 bases, and 10 bases lay in between. This CDR3 contains 13 residues. Germline assignment: CDR1 SEHNR and CDR2 FQNEAQ (reference sequence). CDR3 protein: CASSPGIHTEAFF. The DNA for the CDR3 is TGTGCCAGCAGCCCCGGGATTCACACTGAAGCTTTCTTT.

The chain recombines TRBV6-5 with TRBJ1-5; TRBD1 is a possible D gene (5 bases). The V end was cut by 5 bases, the J end by 10 bases, with 18 bases between. Germline V gene data show CDR1 as MNHEY and CDR2 as SVGAGI. The CDR3 totals 14 residues. This chain's CDR3 is CASSTRDGGGPQHF. CDR3 DNA: TGTGCCAGCAGTACGCGGGACGGGGGTGGCCCCCAGCATTTT.

Points on this clone: Other DNA sequences within the sample encode an identical CDR3. J is TRBJ2-3 and V is TRBV5-1; D remains unclear. Between the trimmed V and J ends, which lost 3 bases and 0 bases, there was a span of 2 bases. CDR3 length equals 12 residues. Germline CDR1 SGHRS, CDR2 YFSETQ. CDR3 DNA sequence: TGCGCCAGCAGCTCAAGCACAGATACGCAGTATTTT. Translation: CASSSSTDTQYF.

This clone was recorded once. The J gene is TRBJ2-2, the V gene TRBV7-9; D is unresolved. Trimming stripped 5 bases from V and 5 bases from J, with 6 bases between. The germline V gene has CDR1 SEHNR and CDR2 FQNEAQ (reference sequence). The CDR3 is 12 residues long. This CDR3 is CASSPYTGELFF. In nucleotides, the CDR3 is TGTGCCAGCAGCCCTTATACCGGGGAGCTGTTTTTT.

In this sample, this clone turned up once. The chain has TRBV6-5 and TRBJ1-5; weak D call: TRBD1 (5 bases). Trimming took off 0 bases at V and 6 bases at J, with 9 bases between the two ends. The germline CDR1 and CDR2 sequences are MNHEY and SVGAGI. The CDR3 spans 14 residues. The CDR3 reads CASSYSKGIQPQHF. DNA for the CDR3: TGTGCCAGCAGTTACTCGAAGGGGATTCAGCCCCAGCATTTT.

The chain joins TRBV18 to TRBJ2-2; TRBD2 might be the D (5 bases). The length of the CDR3 is 14 residues. CDR1 KGHSH and CDR2 LQKENI come from the germline V gene. Trimming removed 2 bases at V and 4 bases at J, with 8 bases between. CDR3 nucleotides: TGTGCCAGCTCACCATCGGCGGGCACCGGGGAGCTGTTTTTT. This gives the protein CASSPSAGTGELFF.

CDR3 sequence reads: CASSLGQHSNQPQHF. The DNA of the CDR3 is TGCGCCAGCAGCTTGGGTCAACATAGCAATCAGCCCCAGCATTTT. V gene TRBV5-1 combines with J gene TRBJ1-5; D ambiguous. Germline V gene lookup returns CDR1 SGHRS and CDR2 YFSETQ. Trimming took off 0 bases at V and 0 bases at J, with 7 bases between the two ends. The CDR3 has 15 amino acids.

The rearrangement links TRBV7-9 to TRBJ1-1, with TRBD1 matching 8 bases. Germline V CDR1 and CDR2: SEHNR, FQNEAQ (reference sequence). The CDR3 has 16 amino acids. Losses at the gene ends were 0 bases for V and 5 bases for J; bases not matched to a gene: 8. CDR3 residues: CASSLATGARGTEAFF. As DNA, the CDR3 is TGTGCCAGCAGCTTAGCGACAGGGGCGAGGGGAACTGAAGCTTTCTTT.

V is TRBV10-3 and J is TRBJ1-3, with 7 bases matching TRBD1. The CDR3 length is 20 residues. Looked up from germline, CDR1 is ENHRY and CDR2 is SYGVKD. Germline trimming cut 7 bases from V and 0 bases from J; bases unmatched to any gene: 21. The CDR3 region is CAIKGRNQKGQSSSGNTIYF. The DNA of the CDR3 is TGTGCCATCAAGGGACGAAACCAAAAGGGACAGTCCAGCTCTGGAAACACCATATATTTT.

The table lists this clone with a count of one. This CDR3 is CASRGTGDSPLHF. The CDR3 DNA reads TGCGCCAGCAGAGGGACAGGGGATTCACCCCTCCACTTT. J is TRBJ1-6 and V is TRBV5-1; TRBD1 agrees at 10 bases. CDR1 SGHRS and CDR2 YFSETQ come from the germline V gene. Trimming took 5 bases from V and 8 from J; bases not matched to a gene: 1. The CDR3 has 13 amino acids.

This chain's CDR3 is CASSPGLAGGTHEQYF. The CDR3 DNA follows: TGTGCCAGTAGCCCGGGACTAGCGGGGGGTACTCACGAGCAGTACTTC. The chain uses TRBV19 and TRBJ2-7, with 15 positions matching TRBD2. This CDR3 contains 16 residues. Germline loops: CDR1 LNHDA, CDR2 SQIVND (reference sequence). The J segment lost 5 bases and the V segment lost 6 bases, leaving 8 bases of the junction unmatched.

This rearrangement joins TRBV20-1 to TRBJ1-1; 7 positions agree with TRBD1. Germline V gene data show CDR1 as DFQATT and CDR2 as SNEGSKA (reference sequence). V was clipped by 1 base and J by 8 bases; unmatched bases: 1. The CDR3 sequence is 11 residues long. The CDR3 DNA is TGCAGTGCTAGAGCGACAGGGGAAGCTTTCTTT. Amino acid sequence: CSARATGEAFF.

The chain recombines TRBV11-3 with TRBJ2-7; 7 nucleotides match TRBD2. The junction had 6 bases not matched to a gene; V was cut back by 1 base and J by 6 bases. The CDR3 runs 14 residues. The germline V gene encodes CDR1 SGHNT and CDR2 YENEEA. The CDR3 DNA sequence: TGTGCCAGCAGCTTAGGGGGGGGACCTTCCGAGCAGTACTTC. Translation: CASSLGGGPSEQYF.